What follows are 17 T cell receptor beta chains derived from one specimen sequenced in a study of blood T cells in healthy people across ages. Primed by a sample-barcoded 5' primer and a J-beta primer mix, a second PCR proceeded for 7 to 11 cycles. TCRdb processed the 5' RACE reads anew with MiXCR; each CDR3 protein has one entry. The sample has approximately 900,000 distinct CDR3 sequences, about 48% seen once; the top ten hold 10% to 15%. Material: blood. Receptors were obtained from a man aged 25 to 40 in good health.

This chain uses TRBV7-2 with TRBJ2-7; the D gene is possibly TRBD1 (6 bases). V shed 5 bases and J shed 3 bases, with 17 bases lying between them. The CDR3 is 15 amino acids. Germline assignment: CDR1 SGHTA and CDR2 FQGNSA. The CDR3 is CASSHPRTALYEQYF. The CDR3 DNA is TGTGCCAGCAGCCACCCCCGGACAGCACTCTACGAGCAGTACTTC.

This clonotype was picked up a small number of times. The chain combines TRBV25-1 with TRBJ2-7; D gene ambiguous. Germline loops: CDR1 MGHDK, CDR2 SYGVNS. V was trimmed by 4 bases and J by 3 bases, leaving 10 bases between them. The CDR3 has 13 residues. The chain's CDR3 is CASSGAGGYEQYF. The CDR3 nucleotides read TGTGCCAGCAGTGGGGCAGGCGGCTACGAGCAGTACTTC.

J is TRBJ2-3 and V is TRBV4-2; D is tentatively TRBD1 or TRBD2 (5 bases each). Germline V gives CDR1 LGHNA, CDR2 YNFKEQ. V lost 4 bases, J lost 5 bases, and 10 bases lay in between. The CDR3 has 13 amino acids. The CDR3, as DNA: TGTGCCAGCAGCCGGGGACGTGAAGATACGCAGTATTTT. Translated, it gives CASSRGREDTQYF.

The rearrangement joins TRBV7-2 to TRBJ2-7; D unclear. The CDR3 has 16 residues. V gave up 5 bases and J gave up 0 bases, with 17 bases separating them. The germline V gene encodes CDR1 SGHTA and CDR2 FQGNSA. Here the CDR3 reads CASSPAAVGISYEQYF. CDR3 coding DNA: TGTGCCAGCAGCCCTGCGGCCGTCGGAATCTCCTACGAGCAGTACTTC.

This clonotype was seen a single time. The chain carries TRBV7-9 and TRBJ2-4; D is uncertain. Trimming took 1 base from V and 0 from J, leaving 10 bases between them. CDR1 SEHNR and CDR2 FQNEAQ come from the germline V gene (reference sequence). The CDR3 contains 16 residues. In nucleotides, the CDR3 is TGTGCCAGCAGCTTAGTCGCAGCTCTAGCCAAAAACATTCAGTACTTC. Its protein is CASSLVAALAKNIQYF.

This clonotype was counted only a few times. This sequence joins TRBV4-1 and TRBJ1-1; D possibly corresponds to TRBD1 (6 bases). Trimming shortened V by 1 base and J by 3 bases, and 12 bases separated the two germline ends. The CDR3 is 15 residues long. CDR1 and CDR2 from the germline V gene are MGHRA and YSYEKL. CDR3 in amino acids: CASSQVTGSDTEAFF. The CDR3 region has the DNA TGCGCCAGCAGCCAAGTAACAGGGAGTGACACTGAAGCTTTCTTT.

V and J are TRBV20-1 and TRBJ2-1, with 8 bases matching TRBD2. CDR1 DFQATT and CDR2 SNEGSKA come from the germline V gene (reference sequence). With 1 base clipped from V and 3 bases from J, the junction kept 5 bases outside the gene matches. The CDR3 contains 15 residues. The CDR3 protein is CSARVGGAIYNEQFF. DNA for the CDR3: TGCAGTGCTAGAGTCGGGGGGGCTATCTACAATGAGCAGTTCTTC.

This clonotype came up a few times. The chain employs TRBV29-1 and TRBJ2-7; 13 bases match TRBD2. J gave up 4 bases and V 0 bases, and 3 bases lay outside the gene matches. CDR1 is SQVTM and CDR2 is ANQGSEA in the germline V gene. This CDR3 is 15 amino acids long. Here the CDR3 reads CSVEESTSGGYEQYF. The CDR3 region has the DNA TGCAGCGTTGAAGAGTCGACTAGCGGGGGGTACGAGCAGTACTTC.

The J gene is TRBJ2-1, the V gene TRBV12-3 or TRBV12-4; 14 bases agree with TRBD2. The trim removed 6 bases at V and 12 bases at J, leaving 10 bases unmatched. CDR3 length equals 15 residues. CDR3 protein: CASSSRTSGGIRQFF. The DNA of the CDR3 is TGTGCCAGCAGCTCTCGGACTAGCGGGGGGATTAGGCAGTTCTTC.

The chain links TRBV7-6 to TRBJ1-5; 7 bases match TRBD1. CDR1 is SGHVS and CDR2 is FNYEAQ in the germline V gene. The CDR3 loop spans 12 amino acids. The V gene end was trimmed by 4 bases and the J gene end by 12 bases; junction bases not matched to a gene: 6. CDR3 sequence: CASSSTGAIQHF. The CDR3 DNA reads as TGTGCCAGCAGCTCCACAGGGGCCATCCAGCATTTT.

CDR3 residues: CSARSDTLLGRVNEAFF. In DNA, the CDR3 is TGCAGTGCTAGATCGGACACACTCCTCGGTCGGGTAAATGAAGCTTTCTTT. The rearrangement joins TRBV20-1 to TRBJ1-1, with D possibly matching TRBD1 (5 bases). In germline, CDR1 is DFQATT, CDR2 SNEGSKA (reference sequence). The CDR3 covers 17 residues. V was shortened by 2 bases and J by 7 bases, with 26 bases between the two germline ends.

The chain joins TRBV3-1 to TRBJ2-3; D possibly corresponds to TRBD1 (6 bases). V lost 1 base to trimming and J lost 2 bases, with 19 bases between them. Germline lookup yields CDR1 LGHDT and CDR2 YNNKEL (reference sequence). The CDR3 has 18 residues. CDR3 sequence (DNA): TGTGCCAGCAGCCAAGTTTGGGAAGGGCAGGGGTCCACAGATACGCAGTATTTT. This gives the protein CASSQVWEGQGSTDTQYF.

This clonotype was observed a few times. The chain couples TRBV5-6 to TRBJ2-3; TRBD2 agrees at 9 bases. Germline V lookup: CDR1 SGHDT, CDR2 YYEEEE. This CDR3 has 16 residues. J lost 2 bases, V lost 1 base, and 5 bases had no gene match. The CDR3 loop reads CASSLRSGGFTDTQYF. The CDR3 region has the DNA TGTGCCAGCAGCTTGAGGAGCGGGGGGTTCACAGATACGCAGTATTTT.

This clonotype was detected a few times. The rearrangement joins TRBV10-3 to TRBJ2-7; TRBD2 matches 8 bases. Per the germline V gene, CDR1 is ENHRY and CDR2 is SYGVKD. V lost 3 bases and J lost 6; bases outside the gene matches: 10. The CDR3 totals 15 residues. The CDR3 reads CAISDLGGAGGEQYF. The DNA of the CDR3 is TGTGCCATCAGTGACCTCGGGGGGGCCGGCGGCGAGCAGTACTTC.

The chain carries TRBV29-1 and TRBJ1-2, with 9 bases aligning to TRBD1. Trimming at V came to 2 bases and at J to 1 base, leaving 5 bases not matched to a gene. Per germline, CDR1 SQVTM and CDR2 ANQGSEA. The length of the CDR3 is 15 residues. The CDR3 bases are TGCAGCGTTGAACGCGACAGGGGGGTTAACTATGGCTACACCTTC. It specifies CSVERDRGVNYGYTF.

The chain couples TRBV11-2 to TRBJ2-1, with unresolved D. Trimming left V 3 bases short and J 9 bases short, with 12 bases between. CDR1 is SGHAT and CDR2 is FQNNGV in the germline V gene. This CDR3 comprises 13 residues. This chain's CDR3 is CASSLTGWAEQFF. DNA of the CDR3: TGTGCCAGCAGCTTGACCGGCTGGGCTGAGCAGTTCTTC.

The chain employs TRBV29-1 and TRBJ1-1, with D perhaps TRBD1 (5 bases). The CDR3 totals 11 residues. V was cut by 4 bases and J by 8 bases, with 11 bases left in between. Germline CDR1 and CDR2: SQVTM and ANQGSEA. The CDR3 reads CSVVGPWEAFF. The CDR3 nucleotides are TGCAGCGTTGTGGGACCGTGGGAAGCTTTCTTT.